This passage covers 31 T cell receptor beta chains from one sample sequenced in a study of tumor-infiltrating lymphocytes in primary liver carcinoma. Unsorted bulk tissue (roughly 19-31 mg) underwent RNA and DNA co-extraction. Reverse transcription of 500 to 650 ng total RNA with a constant-region primer produced TCR beta cDNA. Modified slightly, ARM-PCR produced TCR beta libraries over three nested multiplex PCR rounds. Researchers ran the first two PCR rounds for roughly 10 cycles each with TRBV1-TRBV30 forward primers and a C-beta reverse primer. TCRdb ran MiXCR on the multiplex PCR reads and lists one entry per CDR3 protein. Among 35,000 to 40,000 distinct CDR3 sequences, 60% to 80% were seen once, and the ten largest hold 35% to 40%. The sequencing sample was made of tumor-adjacent normal liver tissue. All receptors derive from a man aged 40-55 years with primary liver carcinoma and hepatitis B virus infection.

With respect to this clonotype: The junction and the germline gene differ at one end; a read error may be behind it. The chain is built from TRBV11-3 and TRBJ2-3; D not certain. Germline V gene sequence: CDR1 SGHNT, CDR2 YENEEA. This CDR3 region has 13 residues. The CDR3 DNA sequence: TGTGCTAGCAGCTCTTTATCTGGGGATGCACAGTATTTT. This encodes CASSSLSGDAQYF.

Concerning this clonotype: The DNA is omitted, as the CDR3 cannot be located on it reliably, and the CDR3 follows TCRdb's listing. This sequence joins TRBV7-8 and TRBJ1-2; TRBD1, as called in the table, went unchecked against the DNA. The CDR3 is 14 amino acids in total, end residues counted. CDR1 and CDR2 (germline): SGHVS, FQNEAQ. CDR3: CVSSSPGQTYGCTF.

Turning to this clonotype: Given the absence of the conserved phenylalanine or tryptophan at the CDR3 end, a read error is likely. The chain recombines TRBV6-2 or TRBV6-3 with TRBJ2-7, with 10 bases lining up with TRBD2. Germline CDR1 reads MNHEY; CDR2 reads SVGEGT. This CDR3 is built from 14 residues. For the CDR3, the DNA is TGTGCAAGCAAAGGGACTAGCGAAGCCTACGAGCAGTACCTC. Translating it yields CASKGTSEAYEQYL.

Turning to this clonotype: The junction departs from the called germline gene at one end, perhaps through a read error. V gene TRBV29-1 combines with J gene TRBJ1-2; D possibly corresponds to TRBD1 (5 bases). The CDR3 runs 11 residues. The germline gives CDR1 SQVTM, CDR2 ANQGSEA. CDR3 sequence: CNGRQIDGYTF. The CDR3 coding sequence is TGCAACGGTCGACAGATCGATGGCTACACTTTC.

Concerning this clonotype itself: The CDR3 does not close with the conserved phenylalanine or tryptophan, likely indicating a read error. V gene TRBV5-4 combines with J gene TRBJ2-7; no reliable D call. Germline loops: CDR1 SGHNT, CDR2 YYREEE (reference sequence). The CDR3 covers 15 residues. In DNA form, the CDR3 reads TGTGCCAGCAGCTTGTTCGGTGGCCCCTCCTATGAGCAGTACCTC. This translates into CASSLFGGPSYEQYL.

The chain has TRBV6-1 and TRBJ2-1; 7 nucleotides match TRBD2. There are 15 residues in the CDR3. The ends lost 7 bases at V and 2 bases at J; junction bases unmatched: 8. CDR1 and CDR2 (germline): MNHNS, SASEGT. CDR3 in DNA: TGTGCCAGCACCCTAGGCGGGGGAGCCTACAATGAGCAGTTCTTC. It encodes CASTLGGGAYNEQFF.

As concerns this clonotype: Germline is not matched at one junction end, which may reflect a read error. The gene calls are TRBV14 and TRBJ1-5; D may be TRBD2 (5 bases). Matching the DNA end better, TRBJ2-3 makes the J call doubtful. This CDR3 is built from 13 residues. The germline V gene has CDR1 SGHDN and CDR2 FVKESK. The CDR3 loop reads CASNQGRDQPQYF. The CDR3 DNA reads as TGTGCCAGCAACCAAGGACGGGATCAGCCCCAGTATTTT.

Turning to this clonotype: The CDR3 end shows no conserved phenylalanine or tryptophan, and so a read error is likely. The rearrangement uses TRBV28 and TRBJ2-5; possible D gene TRBD2, 6 bases. Germline-derived CDR1 and CDR2 are MDHEN and SYDVKM. The CDR3 is 14 amino acids. CDR3 amino acids: CASSLGESGETQYL. CDR3 in DNA: TGTGCCAGCAGTTTGGGGGAATCGGGGGAGACACAGTACTTG.

Comments on this clonotype: The conserved phenylalanine or tryptophan normally closing the CDR3 is absent here, so this likely arose from a read error. The genes are TRBV6-6 and TRBJ2-7, with a weak D call TRBD2 (6 bases). Germline-derived CDR1 and CDR2 are MNHNY and SVGAGI (reference sequence). The CDR3 spans 12 residues. The CDR3 is CASSPGAGEQYS. DNA of the CDR3: TGCGCCAGCAGCCCCGGAGCGGGCGAGCAGTACTCC.

Of note for this clonotype: A junction boundary mismatches the germline segment, possibly from a read error. The chain links TRBV5-5 to TRBJ2-5; D unclear. The CDR3 runs 14 residues. CDR1 SGHKS and CDR2 YYEKEE come from the germline V gene (reference sequence). CDR3 loop: CVSSLPLTQETQYF. CDR3 nucleotides: TGTGTCAGCAGCTTGCCTTTAACACAAGAGACCCAGTACTTC.

Points on this clonotype: A read error may account for a junction end that differs from germline. CDR3 loop: CASSHVSFSGDEQFF. The CDR3 coding sequence is TGTGCTAGCAGCCATGTCAGTTTTTCCGGCGATGAGCAGTTCTTC. This sequence joins TRBV4-2 and TRBJ2-1; D gene uncertain. This CDR3 region has 15 residues. The germline CDR1 and CDR2 sequences are LGHNA and YNFKEQ.

Comments on this clonotype: Germline and junction disagree at one end, which may indicate a read error. The genes are TRBV11-2 and TRBJ1-5; 9 nucleotides match TRBD1. Looked up from germline, CDR1 is SGHAT and CDR2 is FQNNGV. This CDR3 has 15 amino acids. This CDR3 reads CANSPHRGREQPQHF. The CDR3 coding sequence is TGTGCCAACAGCCCTCACAGGGGGCGCGAACAGCCCCAGCATTTT. Full variable domain (outside the CDR3, taken from reference TRBV11-2 and TRBJ1-5): EAGVAQSPRYKIIEKRQSVAFWCNPISGHATLYWYQQILGQGPKLLIQFQNNGVVDDSQLPKDRFSAERLKGVDSTLKIQPAKLEDSAVYLCANSPHRGREQPQHFGDGTRLSIL.

By sample fraction, this clonotype is medium-sized (0.01 to 0.1%). The chain recombines TRBV12-3 or TRBV12-4 with TRBJ2-7; TRBD2 aligns across 8 bases. J gave up 5 bases and V 5 bases, and 8 bases lay outside the gene matches. The CDR3 is 14 amino acids. The CDR3 loop is CASSPAGVRNEQYF. The CDR3 region has the DNA TGTGCCAGCAGTCCAGCGGGAGTAAGGAACGAGCAGTACTTC.

For this clonotype: Compared with germline, one end of the junction differs, possibly owing to a read error. The chain combines TRBV11-1 with TRBJ2-4, with TRBD2 identical over 7 bases. The CDR3 sequence is 13 residues long. Germline V gene sequence: CDR1 SGHAT, CDR2 FQDESV (reference sequence). The CDR3 sequence: CASSRERGDIHYF. The CDR3 nucleotides read TGTGCCAGCAGCCGGGAGCGGGGTGACATTCACTACTTC. Full variable domain (remainder filled in from reference TRBV11-1 and TRBJ2-4): EAEVAQSPRYKITEKSQAVAFWCDPISGHATLYWYRQILGQGPELLVQFQDESVVDDSQLPKDRFSAERLKGVDSTLKIQPAELGDSAMYLCASSRERGDIHYFGAGTRLSVL.

With regard to this clonotype: Compared with germline, one end of the junction differs, possibly owing to a read error. The chain recombines TRBV30 with TRBJ2-1; the D gene could be TRBD1 or TRBD2 (5 bases each). From germline, CDR1 is GTSNPN and CDR2 SVGIG (reference sequence). The length of the CDR3 is 15 residues. CDR3 nucleotides: TGTGCCCGGAGAGCAGGGTCAGGCGGACTGAATGAGCAGTTCTTC. Translation: CARRAGSGGLNEQFF. Together with reference TRBV30 and TRBJ2-1, the CDR3 gives the full variable domain: SQTIHQWPATLVQPVGSPLSLECTVEGTSNPNLYWYRQAAGRGLQLLFYSVGIGQISSEVPQNLSASRPQDRQFILSSKKLLLSDSGFYLCARRAGSGGLNEQFFGPGTRLTVL.

A remark on this clonotype: One junction end disagrees with the germline gene, perhaps due to a read error. CDR3 amino acids: CAWAGLFYNEQFF. The DNA of the CDR3 is TGTGCCTGGGCGGGACTTTTTTACAATGAACAGTTCTTC. The chain couples TRBV30 to TRBJ2-1; D is possibly TRBD2 (6 bases). The CDR3 covers 13 residues. Looked up from germline, CDR1 is GTSNPN and CDR2 is SVGIG (reference sequence). Using reference TRBV30 and TRBJ2-1 for the parts outside the CDR3, the full variable domain is SQTIHQWPATLVQPVGSPLSLECTVEGTSNPNLYWYRQAAGRGLQLLFYSVGIGQISSEVPQNLSASRPQDRQFILSSKKLLLSDSGFYLCAWAGLFYNEQFFGPGTRLTVL.

As regards this clonotype: Here the CDR3 omits its conserved ending phenylalanine or tryptophan, so a read error is the likely source. The V call is TRBV11-2, the J call TRBJ2-3; no clear D gene. From germline, CDR1 is SGHAT and CDR2 FQNNGV. The CDR3 consists of 12 residues. CDR3 sequence reads: CDSSLEVDTQYL. The CDR3 DNA is TGTGACAGCAGCTTAGAGGTCGATACACAGTATTTG.

On this clonotype itself: One end of the junction varies from germline; a read error may be responsible. This CDR3 is CSVAKGPADTQYF. CDR3 DNA sequence: TGTAGCGTTGCCAAGGGGCCAGCAGATACGCAGTATTTT. The V and J genes are TRBV29-1 and TRBJ2-3; the D gene could be TRBD1 or TRBD2 (5 bases each). Germline V gene lookup returns CDR1 SQVTM and CDR2 ANQGSEA. There are 13 residues in the CDR3.

Comment on this clonotype: At one end, the junction sequence differs from germline, possibly due to a read error. This chain uses TRBV29-1 with TRBJ2-1, with a tentative D call TRBD1 (6 bases). CDR1 SQVTM and CDR2 ANQGSEA come from the germline V gene. The CDR3 is 12 amino acids. The CDR3 protein is CSSEEGVGEQLF. In nucleotides, the CDR3 is TGCAGCTCAGAAGAGGGGGTGGGTGAGCAGTTATTC.

To note about this clonotype: A much more abundant neighbour one base away suggests this may be a read error. This chain joins TRBV24-1 and TRBJ2-1, with a tentative D call TRBD1 (6 bases). This CDR3 comprises 16 residues. CDR1 and CDR2 from the germline V gene are KGHDR and SFDVKD. CDR3 residues: CATSDPRGSSYIEQFF. The CDR3 region has the DNA TGTGCCACCAGTGACCCCAGGGGAAGCTCCTACATTGAGCAGTTCTTC.

Turning to this clonotype: The conserved final phenylalanine or tryptophan is absent from the CDR3, which likely points to a read error. The J gene is TRBJ2-1, the V gene TRBV6-1, with 7 nucleotides matching TRBD1. This CDR3 has 15 amino acids. Germline V gene lookup returns CDR1 MNHNS and CDR2 SASEGT. In DNA form, the CDR3 reads TGTGCCGGCAGCGTGACAGGGAGCTCCTACAACGAGCAGTTCTTA. As protein: CAGSVTGSSYNEQFL.

This clonotype was counted only a few times. One junction end does not reproduce the germline sequence, and a read error may be involved. The genes are TRBV5-4 and TRBJ2-2; TRBD2 aligns across 8 bases. The germline V gene encodes CDR1 SGHNT and CDR2 YYREEE (reference sequence). The CDR3 totals 15 residues. CDR3 residues: CVSSSTSADTGELFF. Here the CDR3 DNA reads TGTGTCAGCAGTTCGACTAGCGCGGACACCGGGGAGCTGTTTTTT.

This clonotype came up many times. The chain recombines TRBV7-3 with TRBJ2-7, with 7 bases that match TRBD2. With V trimmed by 0 bases and J by 6 bases, 8 bases remained unmatched. Looked up from germline, CDR1 is SGHTA and CDR2 is FQGTGA. The CDR3 covers 15 residues. The CDR3: CASSLTGGSFGEQYF. CDR3 nucleotide sequence: TGTGCCAGCAGCTTAACGGGCGGGAGCTTTGGCGAGCAGTACTTC.

With respect to this clonotype: Since no conserved phenylalanine or tryptophan closes the CDR3, a read error is the likely cause. The limits of the CDR3 on the DNA are not certain, so only TCRdb's listed CDR3 is given. V and J are TRBV6-2 or TRBV6-3 and TRBJ2-3; TRBD2, the table's D call, was not compared with the DNA. A total of 12 residues make up the CDR3, ends included. The germline V gene has CDR1 MNHEY and CDR2 SVGEGT. The CDR3 spells CASRPSADTRYL.

The genes are TRBV6-1 and TRBJ1-5; 9 bases are a match to TRBD1. CDR3 length equals 14 residues. Germline V gives CDR1 MNHNS, CDR2 SASEGT. J was trimmed by 16 bases and V by 5 bases; bases with no gene match: 15. The DNA for the CDR3 is TGTGCCAGCAGTCTACAGGGGGCCATTCAGCTCCATCATTTT. Translated, it gives CASSLQGAIQLHHF.

As regards this clonotype: This CDR3 fails to terminate in the conserved phenylalanine or tryptophan, so it likely reflects a read error. The DNA is omitted, as the CDR3 cannot be located on it reliably, and the CDR3 follows TCRdb's listing. The V call is TRBV11-2, the J call TRBJ2-7. From germline, CDR1 is SGHAT and CDR2 FQNNGV. The CDR3 extends over 14 residues, inclusive of both ends. CDR3 sequence reads: CASSSNGNSYEQCI.

The sample holds many counts of this clonotype. This sequence joins TRBV28 and TRBJ1-5; TRBD1 matches at 7 bases. J lost 1 base, V lost 2 bases, and 11 bases had no gene match. The germline V gene encodes CDR1 MDHEN and CDR2 SYDVKM. CDR3 length: 18 residues. The CDR3 here is CASSLPNWAGGSNQPQHF. The CDR3 DNA follows: TGTGCCAGCAGTTTACCAAACTGGGCAGGGGGGAGCAATCAGCCCCAGCATTTT.

The CDR3 sequence is CASSSGGPNKDTQYF. The CDR3 DNA reads TGTGCCAGCAGCTCGGGGGGCCCGAACAAGGATACGCAGTATTTT. The chain joins TRBV5-4 to TRBJ2-3; D is possibly TRBD2 (7 bases). Germline CDR1 reads SGHNT; CDR2 reads YYREEE (reference sequence). V lost 3 bases and J 6 bases, leaving 17 bases between the germline ends. This CDR3 spans 15 amino acids.

This clonotype has at least ten counts. The chain links TRBV2 to TRBJ2-5, with a weak D call TRBD1 (7 bases). Germline-derived CDR1 and CDR2 are SNHLY and FYNNEI. The CDR3 sequence is 12 residues long. The germline V and J ends were trimmed by 8 bases and 5 bases, with 12 bases remaining between them. The CDR3 is CASATGRETQYF. CDR3 DNA sequence: TGTGCCAGCGCGACAGGGAGGGAGACCCAGTACTTC. Full variable domain (missing parts from reference TRBV2 and TRBJ2-5): EPEVTQTPSHQVTQMGQEVILRCVPISNHLYFYWYRQILGQKVEFLVSFYNNEISEKSEIFDDQFSVERPDGSNFTLKIRSTKLEDSAMYFCASATGRETQYFGPGTRLLVL.

Turning to this clonotype: One end of the junction does not line up with germline, which may come from a read error. This chain links TRBV6-1 with TRBJ2-1, with 8 nucleotides matching TRBD1. Germline CDR1 is MNHNS and CDR2 is SASEGT. The CDR3 covers 15 residues. The CDR3 DNA follows: TGTACCAGCAGTGAGACAGGGGCTATGTACAATGAGCAGTTCTTC. Its translation: CTSSETGAMYNEQFF.

Only a few counts were recorded for this clonotype. Germline and junction disagree at one end, which may indicate a read error. The chain has TRBV10-2 and TRBJ1-2; D uncertain. Germline CDR1 reads WSHSY; CDR2 reads SAAADI. CDR3 length equals 13 residues. CDR3 region: CASSMDWLNGYTF. CDR3 coding DNA: TGCGCCAGCAGCATGGACTGGTTAAATGGCTACACATTC.